This TCR beta chain originates from a study of long-term antiretroviral therapy in people with HIV. This clone is medium-sized. In the same sample, other DNA sequences code for this CDR3. The authors ran the immunoSEQ assay, v3.0, at survey level. Using immunoSEQ multiplex PCR, the repertoire was profiled, and TCRdb retains in-frame clones only, with some absent. The sample includes roughly 8,500 clones, 81% of them seen just once. Germline V gives CDR1 SGHTA, CDR2 FQGTGA. V gave up 3 bases and J gave up 0 bases, with 6 bases separating them. The CDR3 spans 13 residues. This TCR derives from a man aged 40-49 years with HIV. This sample comprised unsorted PBMCs, obtained 2.5 to 2.7 years before starting antiretroviral therapy. The chain employs TRBV7-3 and TRBJ2-7, with D hard to call. The CDR3 region is CASSLGHSYEQYF. For the CDR3, the DNA is TGTGCCAGCAGCTTGGGCCACTCCTACGAGCAGTACTTC. Supplemented by reference TRBV7-3 and TRBJ2-7, the full variable domain reads GAGVSQTPSNKVTEKGKYVELRCDPISGHTALYWYRQSLGQGPEFLIYFQGTGAADDSGLPNDRFFAVRPEGSVSTLKIQRTERGDSAVYLCASSLGHSYEQYFGPGTRLTVT.